Below, 28 T cell receptor beta chains from the same sample are listed, as sequenced in a study of shared clonotypes between healthy human individuals. Assay: immunoSEQ multiplex PCR; the TCRdb copy retains only in-frame clones and omits some. The sample records 1.6 million or so clones, 98% being singletons. Sequencing used naive CD4+ T cells sorted from blood. The subset denotes: CD45RA+ positively selected. The receptors here all came from a man younger than 45 in good health.

This CDR3 reads CASKWDRGLGYTF. The CDR3 DNA follows: TGTGCCAGCAAATGGGACAGGGGGCTTGGCTACACCTTC. J is TRBJ1-2 and V is TRBV28; 12 positions match TRBD1. Germline assignment: CDR1 MDHEN and CDR2 SYDVKM. The junction had 4 bases not matched to a gene; V was cut back by 7 bases and J by 7 bases. The CDR3 consists of 13 residues.

V gene TRBV5-1 combines with J gene TRBJ2-5, with 9 bases lining up with TRBD1. J lost 2 bases, V lost 4 bases, and 6 bases had no gene match. Looked up from germline, CDR1 is SGHRS and CDR2 is YFSETQ. CDR3 length: 15 amino acids. The CDR3 protein is CASSQQGARQETQYF. The CDR3 DNA reads TGCGCCAGCAGCCAACAGGGGGCGAGACAAGAGACCCAGTACTTC.

The CDR3 DNA reads TGTGCCAGCAGCGTTTCGGGGGCTGGGGCCAACGTCCTGACTTTC. Translated: CASSVSGAGANVLTF. This rearrangement joins TRBV9 to TRBJ2-6; tentatively, D is TRBD2 (6 bases). Per germline, CDR1 SGDLS and CDR2 YYNGEE. V was clipped by 2 bases and J by 2 bases, with 8 bases between them. The CDR3 extends over 15 amino acids.

The chain is built from TRBV9 and TRBJ1-1; a possible D gene is TRBD1 (6 bases). Trimming stripped 5 bases from V and 0 bases from J, with 20 bases between. The CDR3 has 17 residues. Germline CDR1 is SGDLS and CDR2 is YYNGEE. Here the CDR3 reads CASRPWAGEPMNTEAFF. CDR3 DNA sequence: TGTGCCAGCAGGCCGTGGGCAGGGGAACCCATGAACACTGAAGCTTTCTTT.

The chain uses TRBV9 and TRBJ2-5, with 7 bases fitting TRBD1. Germline assignment: CDR1 SGDLS and CDR2 YYNGEE. The CDR3 runs to 14 residues. Unmatched junction bases numbered 4, after V lost 3 bases and J lost 2 bases. This CDR3 is CASSGPGQQETQYF. DNA of the CDR3: TGTGCCAGCAGCGGCCCGGGACAGCAAGAGACCCAGTACTTC.

A word on this clone: The sample holds other DNA sequences that translate to the same CDR3. The rearrangement uses TRBV5-1 and TRBJ2-1; D call uncertain. CDR3 length equals 15 residues. Per germline, CDR1 SGHRS and CDR2 YFSETQ. Trimming removed 0 bases at V and 0 bases at J, with 7 bases between. The DNA for the CDR3 is TGCGCCAGCAGCTTGGCAGGCAGCTCCTACAATGAGCAGTTCTTC. Protein sequence: CASSLAGSSYNEQFF.

The rearrangement links TRBV28 to TRBJ2-1; 7 bases match TRBD2. From germline, CDR1 is MDHEN and CDR2 SYDVKM. The CDR3 sequence is 14 residues long. J gave up 3 bases and V 7 bases, and 6 bases lay outside the gene matches. CDR3 amino acids: CASNLAGRYNEQFF. The CDR3 DNA is TGTGCCAGCAACTTAGCGGGCCGCTACAATGAGCAGTTCTTC.

The chain has TRBV28 and TRBJ1-5, with a possible D match to TRBD1 (6 bases). Trimming took off 11 bases at V and 7 bases at J, with 18 bases between the two ends. CDR1 MDHEN and CDR2 SYDVKM come from the germline V gene. This CDR3 comprises 13 residues. In DNA, the CDR3 is TGTGCCGCCGGGGGAGGGGGGTTGCAGCCCCAGCATTTT. It is translated as CAAGGGGLQPQHF.

The J gene is TRBJ2-7, the V gene TRBV5-1; D is perhaps TRBD1 (5 bases). Germline V gives CDR1 SGHRS, CDR2 YFSETQ. This CDR3 spans 15 amino acids. V lost 4 bases to trimming and J lost 0 bases, with 14 bases between them. CDR3 sequence reads: CASSPVQGYSYEQYF. In DNA, the CDR3 is TGCGCCAGCAGCCCCGTTCAGGGCTACTCCTACGAGCAGTACTTC.

The genes are TRBV7-6 and TRBJ2-5, with 9 bases identical to TRBD1. Germline loops: CDR1 SGHVS, CDR2 FNYEAQ. There are 14 residues in the CDR3. J lost 9 bases, V lost 5 bases, and 10 bases had no gene match. Written as DNA, the CDR3 is TGTGCCAGCAGCCCAGGGGGACAGGGTGGTTCCCAGTACTTC. Amino acids: CASSPGGQGGSQYF.

V usage is TRBV5-5 and J usage is TRBJ1-3, with no clear D. CDR3 length: 13 amino acids. CDR1 is SGHKS and CDR2 is YYEKEE in the germline V gene (reference sequence). Trimming left V 5 bases short and J 3 bases short, with 9 bases between. In DNA, the CDR3 is TGTGCCAGCAGTCTCGTCATTGGAAACACCATATATTTT. It is translated as CASSLVIGNTIYF.

The chain employs TRBV9 and TRBJ1-1; 7 nucleotides align to TRBD1. The CDR3 runs to 14 residues. J lost 4 bases, V lost 3 bases, and 6 bases had no gene match. Germline assignment: CDR1 SGDLS and CDR2 YYNGEE. This chain's CDR3 is CASSAQTGPTEAFF. The DNA for the CDR3 is TGTGCCAGCAGCGCACAGACAGGGCCCACTGAAGCTTTCTTT.

V is TRBV13 and J is TRBJ2-7; D may correspond to TRBD1 or TRBD2 (8 bases each). Trimming took off 0 bases at V and 6 bases at J, with 24 bases between the two ends. The CDR3 has 18 residues. Germline CDR1 and CDR2: PRHDT and FYEKMQ (reference sequence). Written as DNA, the CDR3 is TGTGCCAGCAGCTTAGGACAGGGGGGCGAGACTAGCGTTTCCGAGCAGTACTTC. It yields the protein CASSLGQGGETSVSEQYF.

The chain combines TRBV11-1 with TRBJ2-2, with TRBD2 matching over 8 bases. The CDR3 consists of 16 residues. Germline V gene lookup returns CDR1 SGHAT and CDR2 FQDESV (reference sequence). V gave up 5 bases and J gave up 5 bases; unmatched junction bases: 10. This CDR3 is CASSPPRLASTGELFF. CDR3 nucleotides: TGTGCCAGCAGCCCCCCCCGACTAGCGTCGACCGGGGAGCTGTTTTTT. The whole variable domain, remainder taken from reference TRBV11-1 and TRBJ2-2, is EAEVAQSPRYKITEKSQAVAFWCDPISGHATLYWYRQILGQGPELLVQFQDESVVDDSQLPKDRFSAERLKGVDSTLKIQPAELGDSAMYLCASSPPRLASTGELFFGEGSRLTVL.

The V call is TRBV15, the J call TRBJ2-6; D is ambiguous. Germline assignment: CDR1 LNHNV and CDR2 YYDKDF (reference sequence). The CDR3 extends over 16 amino acids. With 1 base removed from V and 0 bases from J, the gap between germline ends came to 7 bases. The CDR3 is CATSRGESSGANVLTF. As DNA, the CDR3 is TGTGCCACCAGCAGAGGAGAGAGCTCTGGGGCCAACGTCCTGACTTTC.

This clone appeared once. The genes are TRBV28 and TRBJ2-7, with D perhaps given as TRBD1 or TRBD2 (5 bases each). The CDR3 runs to 16 residues. V was shortened by 6 bases and J by 1 base, with 19 bases between the two germline ends. Looked up from germline, CDR1 is MDHEN and CDR2 is SYDVKM. The DNA of the CDR3 is TGTGCCAGCAGACGAATTCCCGGGACCGCATCCTACGAGCAGTACTTC. Translation: CASRRIPGTASYEQYF.

This chain connects TRBV7-6 to TRBJ2-7; D is unresolved. The V end lost 1 base, the J end lost 3 bases, and 13 bases lay between the germline ends. Germline-derived CDR1 and CDR2 are SGHVS and FNYEAQ. CDR3 length: 15 residues. CDR3 region: CASSLGVGENYEQYF. Here the CDR3 DNA reads TGTGCCAGCAGCTTAGGTGTTGGAGAAAACTACGAGCAGTACTTC.

This clone has only one observation. The V call is TRBV15, the J call TRBJ2-7; TRBD1 aligns across 8 bases. The CDR3 loop spans 14 amino acids. After removal of 6 bases from V and 2 bases from J, the junction contained 6 bases not matched to a gene. CDR1 is LNHNV and CDR2 is YYDKDF in the germline V gene (reference sequence). The CDR3 spells CATRGQGEAYEQYF. In DNA, the CDR3 is TGTGCCACCAGAGGACAGGGTGAGGCCTACGAGCAGTACTTC.

The chain has TRBV2 and TRBJ1-1, with D hard to call. Trimming pared 4 bases from V and 6 bases from J, leaving 9 bases between. The germline CDR1 and CDR2 sequences are SNHLY and FYNNEI. This CDR3 has 12 amino acids. The CDR3 DNA sequence: TGTGCCAGCAGTGGAGGGTGGGCTGAAGCTTTCTTT. Translation: CASSGGWAEAFF. Full variable domain (outside the CDR3, taken from reference TRBV2 and TRBJ1-1): EPEVTQTPSHQVTQMGQEVILRCVPISNHLYFYWYRQILGQKVEFLVSFYNNEISEKSEIFDDQFSVERPDGSNFTLKIRSTKLEDSAMYFCASSGGWAEAFFGQGTRLTVV.

The rearrangement uses TRBV28 and TRBJ2-3; D is unclear. This CDR3 region has 13 residues. Trimming cost V 1 base and J 0 bases, with 2 bases left between them. In germline, CDR1 is MDHEN, CDR2 SYDVKM. CDR3 nucleotide sequence: TGTGCCAGCAGTTTATCCAGCACAGATACGCAGTATTTT. Its translation is CASSLSSTDTQYF.

The V gene is TRBV9, the J gene TRBJ2-5; weak D call: TRBD1 (6 bases). Trimming removed 0 bases from V and 3 bases from J, with 12 bases in between. This CDR3 region has 15 residues. Per germline, CDR1 SGDLS and CDR2 YYNGEE. The CDR3 region is CASSVALQGEETQYF. CDR3 DNA: TGTGCCAGCAGCGTAGCTCTACAGGGTGAAGAGACCCAGTACTTC.

The J gene is TRBJ2-2, the V gene TRBV19; D may be TRBD2 (6 bases). The CDR3 sequence is 15 residues long. V was pared by 7 bases and J by 5 bases, with 17 bases between. Germline CDR1 is LNHDA and CDR2 is SQIVND (reference sequence). In nucleotides, the CDR3 is TGTGCCAGTACCTCCGGTCCGGGAGAGACCGGGGAGCTGTTTTTT. This translates into CASTSGPGETGELFF.

The rearrangement links TRBV10-1 to TRBJ2-7; unclear D gene. V lost 4 bases to trimming and J lost 4 bases, with 14 bases between them. Per the germline V gene, CDR1 is WNHNN and CDR2 is SYGVQD (reference sequence). This CDR3 comprises 14 residues. Here the CDR3 reads CASSGRSSPYEQYF. CDR3 DNA sequence: TGCGCCAGCAGTGGCCGAAGCTCCCCATACGAGCAGTACTTC.

The chain recombines TRBV11-1 with TRBJ1-5, with a tentative D call TRBD1 (5 bases). V lost 4 bases and J lost 0, with 7 bases in between. The CDR3 covers 14 residues. In germline, CDR1 is SGHAT, CDR2 FQDESV (reference sequence). CDR3 sequence reads: CASSSDSSNQPQHF. The DNA of the CDR3 is TGTGCCAGCAGCTCCGACAGTAGCAATCAGCCCCAGCATTTT.

The gene calls are TRBV12-5 and TRBJ2-3; 7 nucleotides agree with TRBD2. CDR1 LGHNT and CDR2 FRNRAP come from the germline V gene. J gave up 4 bases and V 8 bases, and 6 bases lay outside the gene matches. The CDR3 sequence is 13 residues long. DNA for the CDR3: TGTGCTAGTAGGGCGGGAGTGGCAGATACGCAGTATTTT. Protein: CASRAGVADTQYF.

The chain links TRBV2 to TRBJ2-7; D may match TRBD1 or TRBD2 (5 bases each). The V end was cut by 10 bases, the J end by 3 bases, with 13 bases between. CDR1 is SNHLY, CDR2 FYNNEI, per germline. The CDR3 loop spans 12 amino acids. CDR3 sequence reads: CANRDQGYEQYF. DNA for the CDR3: TGTGCCAACCGGGATCAGGGCTACGAGCAGTACTTC. Full variable domain (remainder filled in from reference TRBV2 and TRBJ2-7): EPEVTQTPSHQVTQMGQEVILRCVPISNHLYFYWYRQILGQKVEFLVSFYNNEISEKSEIFDDQFSVERPDGSNFTLKIRSTKLEDSAMYFCANRDQGYEQYFGPGTRLTVT.

This clone was counted between two and nine times. The chain joins TRBV27 to TRBJ1-2, with 7 bases that match TRBD1. Germline CDR1 MNHEY, CDR2 SMNVEV (reference sequence). The V segment lost 5 bases and the J segment 7 bases; nucleotides outside the gene matches: 7. CDR3 length: 13 residues. This CDR3 is CASSRQGDGGYTF. CDR3 coding DNA: TGTGCCAGCAGTCGACAGGGAGACGGTGGCTACACCTTC.

This clone was observed a single time. The identical CDR3 is also encoded by other nucleotide sequences in the sample. The genes are TRBV27 and TRBJ2-5, with D possibly being TRBD1 (5 bases). Germline CDR1 and CDR2: MNHEY and SMNVEV (reference sequence). This CDR3 has 13 amino acids. The V end was cut by 3 bases, the J end by 5 bases, with 10 bases between. The CDR3 sequence: CASSFQGRETQYF. CDR3 DNA sequence: TGTGCCAGCAGTTTTCAGGGTAGGGAGACCCAGTACTTC.